A single sample gave rise to the 14 T cell receptor beta chains below, sequenced in a study of T cells in Graves' hyperthyroidism and ophthalmopathy. Amplified regions were TCR beta CDR3 sequences from RNA transcripts. Initially, a first-round RT-PCR of the TCR CDR3 employed the HTBI primer set. One entry per CDR3 protein results from TCRdb running MiXCR on the multiplex PCR reads. This sample has about 300,000 distinct CDR3 sequences, with around 20% found just once. The source material was blood. These receptors were taken from a man aged 50 or older with Graves' ophthalmopathy.

About this clonotype: This may come from a read error, since a much larger clone is one base off. The chain carries TRBV3-1 and TRBJ2-2; 7 nucleotides line up with TRBD2. The V and J ends lost 3 bases and 3 bases, in that order; junction bases with no gene match: 7. Germline lookup yields CDR1 LGHDT and CDR2 YNNKEL (reference sequence). This CDR3 comprises 16 residues. The CDR3 nucleotides read TGTGCCAGCAGCCAGGGCGGGACTATGTACACCGGGGAGCTGTTTTTT. Amino acids: CASSQGGTMYTGELFF. The variable domain in full, with the rest retrieved from reference TRBV3-1 and TRBJ2-2, is DTAVSQTPKYLVTQMGNDKSIKCEQNLGHDTMYWYKQDSKKFLKIMFSYNNKELIINETVPNRFSPKSPDKAHLNLHINSLELGDSAVYFCASSQGGTMYTGELFFGEGSRLTVL.

This clonotype was observed at least ten times. This chain uses TRBV3-1 with TRBJ1-1, with D uncertain. Trimming cost V 6 bases and J 4 bases, with 9 bases left between them. Germline lookup yields CDR1 LGHDT and CDR2 YNNKEL (reference sequence). CDR3 length: 12 amino acids. DNA of the CDR3: TGTGCCAGCAGTCGAAGCTTCACTGAAGCTTTCTTT. Translation gives CASSRSFTEAFF.

The chain combines TRBV6-5 with TRBJ2-3, with 13 nucleotides matching TRBD2. This CDR3 contains 17 residues. The J segment lost 5 bases and the V segment lost 0 bases, leaving 5 bases of the junction unmatched. CDR1 is MNHEY and CDR2 is SVGAGI in the germline V gene. CDR3: CASSYSRTSGRGDTQYF. The CDR3 coding sequence is TGTGCCAGCAGTTACTCCCGGACTAGCGGGAGAGGAGATACGCAGTATTTT.

This clonotype was counted many times. The rearrangement joins TRBV7-2 to TRBJ2-1, with 8 bases that match TRBD2. V trimming: 4 bases; J trimming: 6 bases; junction bases outside the gene matches: 5. This CDR3 has 14 amino acids. Looked up from germline, CDR1 is SGHTA and CDR2 is FQGNSA. The CDR3 DNA follows: TGTGCCAGCAGCTCCCTGGGACTAGTCAATGAGCAGTTCTTC. Amino acid sequence: CASSSLGLVNEQFF.

This clonotype was counted many times. This chain connects TRBV12-3 or TRBV12-4 to TRBJ2-5; 11 bases fit TRBD1. The CDR3 is 15 residues long. Losses at the gene ends were 5 bases for V and 5 bases for J; bases not matched to a gene: 7. The CDR3 loop is CASSLGGTGGETQYF. In DNA form, the CDR3 reads TGTGCCAGCAGTCTAGGGGGGACAGGGGGGGAGACCCAGTACTTC.

V usage is TRBV7-9 and J usage is TRBJ1-6, with D possibly matching TRBD1 (5 bases). This CDR3 has 15 residues. CDR1 is SEHNR, CDR2 FQNEAQ, per germline (reference sequence). Trimming took 3 bases from V and 5 from J, leaving 11 bases between them. This CDR3 is CASSFLGRDNSPLHF. In DNA, the CDR3 is TGTGCCAGCAGCTTCTTGGGCAGGGATAATTCACCCCTCCACTTT. The whole variable domain, filled in from reference TRBV7-9 and TRBJ1-6, reads DTGVSQNPRHKITKRGQNVTFRCDPISEHNRLYWYRQTLGQGPEFLTYFQNEAQLEKSRLLSDRFSAERPKGSFSTLEIQRTEQGDSAMYLCASSFLGRDNSPLHFGNGTRLTVT.

This chain uses TRBV24-1 with TRBJ2-3, with 9 bases identical to TRBD2. The germline CDR1 and CDR2 sequences are KGHDR and SFDVKD. J gave up 4 bases and V 4 bases, and 5 bases lay outside the gene matches. This CDR3 contains 15 residues. The CDR3 sequence is CATSDLAGVSDTQYF. DNA of the CDR3: TGTGCCACCAGTGACTTAGCGGGAGTCTCAGATACGCAGTATTTT.

Ten or more counts support this clonotype. The chain combines TRBV5-1 with TRBJ2-7; TRBD1 matches at 10 bases. The J segment lost 1 base and the V segment lost 1 base, leaving 2 bases of the junction unmatched. The CDR3 runs 15 residues. CDR1 and CDR2 (germline): SGHRS, YFSETQ. CDR3 residues: CASSLTGQGSYEQYF. Written as DNA, the CDR3 is TGCGCCAGCAGCTTGACGGGACAGGGGTCCTACGAGCAGTACTTC.

The chain couples TRBV6-1 to TRBJ2-7; D gene uncertain. Trimming pared 6 bases from V and 0 bases from J, leaving 9 bases between. The CDR3 has 13 residues. Germline lookup yields CDR1 MNHNS and CDR2 SASEGT. The CDR3 DNA reads TGTGCCAGCAGCCACACGCGCTCCTACGAGCAGTACTTC. Its translation: CASSHTRSYEQYF.

A note on this clonotype: The junction does not match germline at one end; this may be a read error. The chain is built from TRBV7-7 and TRBJ2-5; TRBD1 might be the D (6 bases). The germline V gene encodes CDR1 SSHAT and CDR2 FNYEAQ (reference sequence). The CDR3 has 14 amino acids. CDR3 sequence reads: CASSLVGGGETQYF. CDR3 sequence (DNA): TGTGCTAGCAGCTTAGTTGGGGGCGGAGAGACCCAGTACTTC.

This clonotype was seen at least ten times. The V call is TRBV12-3 or TRBV12-4, the J call TRBJ2-5; 9 bases agree with TRBD2. V trimming: 5 bases; J trimming: 5 bases; junction bases outside the gene matches: 6. The CDR3 length is 14 residues. The CDR3: CASSGASGKETQYF. The CDR3 DNA sequence: TGTGCCAGCAGTGGAGCTAGCGGGAAGGAGACCCAGTACTTC.

The V gene is TRBV24-1, the J gene TRBJ2-5; 12 positions match TRBD1. V was clipped by 4 bases and J by 5 bases; unmatched bases: 10. The germline gives CDR1 KGHDR, CDR2 SFDVKD. This CDR3 comprises 17 residues. The CDR3 loop reads CATSDRGTGGLGETQYF. The CDR3 DNA reads TGTGCCACCAGTGACCGTGGGACAGGGGGCTTAGGGGAGACCCAGTACTTC.

Of note for this clonotype: A much larger clone lies one base from this, so it may be a read error. The chain carries TRBV27 and TRBJ2-7, with 7 bases matching TRBD2. The end of the DNA aligns better with TRBJ2-1, so the J call may be wrong. This CDR3 is built from 15 residues. Germline values: CDR1 MNHEY, CDR2 SMNVEV (reference sequence). The CDR3 DNA is TGTGCCAGCAGCCATCAGCGGGGCTTCTCCTACGAGCAGTTCTTC. Its translation: CASSHQRGFSYEQFF.

In this sample, this clonotype turned up many times. The CDR3 sequence: CASSDTLVFQSSYNEQFF. CDR3 nucleotide sequence: TGTGCCAGCAGTGATACTTTGGTATTTCAGAGCTCCTACAATGAGCAGTTCTTC. This chain uses TRBV2 with TRBJ2-1; D is unclear. The CDR3 sequence is 18 residues long. CDR1 SNHLY and CDR2 FYNNEI come from the germline V gene. Trimming left V 3 bases short and J 0 bases short, with 18 bases between.